Shown below are 22 T cell receptor beta chains from a single sample sequenced in a study of cytomegalovirus exposure and HLA in healthy donors. Some clones are missing from TCRdb's copy, which holds only in-frame ones; the method was immunoSEQ multiplex PCR. Among just over 80,000 clones, around 96% were seen once, and the ten largest hold 1.3%. Sequencing was performed on PBMCs. Receptors originate from a woman in her late teens or twenties in good health and CMV-seronegative.

The chain carries TRBV4-2 and TRBJ2-6; TRBD2 is a possible D gene (6 bases). The V end lost 0 bases, the J end lost 0 bases, and 18 bases lay between the germline ends. Per the germline V gene, CDR1 is LGHNA and CDR2 is YNFKEQ. This CDR3 region has 20 residues. The DNA for the CDR3 is TGTGCCAGCAGCCAAGATATAGGGACTGGATCTAGCTCTGGGGCCAACGTCCTGACTTTC. This sequence encodes CASSQDIGTGSSSGANVLTF.

The chain has TRBV28 and TRBJ2-7; D gene ambiguous. V lost 6 bases and J 3 bases, leaving 6 bases between the germline ends. This CDR3 has 11 residues. CDR1 and CDR2 from the germline V gene are MDHEN and SYDVKM. CDR3 sequence: CASRRHYEQYF. The CDR3 DNA sequence: TGTGCCAGCAGGCGACACTACGAGCAGTACTTC.

About this clone: The junction does not match germline at one end; this may be a read error. Other DNA sequences in the same sample also yield this CDR3. V usage is TRBV7-8 and J usage is TRBJ2-7, with 8 positions matching TRBD2. Germline V gene lookup returns CDR1 SGHVS and CDR2 FQNEAQ. The CDR3 is 14 amino acids. The CDR3 loop is CASSLVRGGYEQYF. CDR3 DNA sequence: TGTGCCAGCAGCTTAGTTCGGGGGGGCTACGAGCAATACTTC.

This sequence joins TRBV20-1 and TRBJ1-2; D not certain. Germline V CDR1 and CDR2: DFQATT, SNEGSKA (reference sequence). V gave up 5 bases and J gave up 3 bases, with 4 bases separating them. The CDR3 covers 10 residues. The CDR3 is CSARDYGYTF. As DNA, the CDR3 is TGCAGTGCTCGCGACTATGGCTACACCTTC.

The chain links TRBV19 to TRBJ1-3; 9 nucleotides align to TRBD1. CDR1 and CDR2 (germline): LNHDA, SQIVND (reference sequence). CDR3 length: 14 residues. Germline trimming cut 5 bases from V and 2 bases from J; bases unmatched to any gene: 1. CDR3 sequence reads: CASSGDRAGNTIYF. CDR3 sequence (DNA): TGTGCCAGTAGTGGGGACAGGGCTGGAAACACCATATATTTT. The complete variable domain, with remaining parts taken from reference TRBV19 and TRBJ1-3, reads DGGITQSPKYLFRKEGQNVTLSCEQNLNHDAMYWYRQDPGQGLRLIYYSQIVNDFQKGDIAEGYSVSREKKESFPLTVTSAQKNPTAFYLCASSGDRAGNTIYFGEGSWLTVV.

The V gene is TRBV19, the J gene TRBJ2-7, with 9 nucleotides matching TRBD1. The V and J ends lost 2 bases and 2 bases, in that order; junction bases with no gene match: 7. The CDR3 contains 16 residues. Germline lookup yields CDR1 LNHDA and CDR2 SQIVND (reference sequence). The CDR3 sequence is CASSIQWDRVAYEQYF. For the CDR3, the DNA is TGTGCCAGTAGTATACAGTGGGACAGGGTCGCCTACGAGCAGTACTTC.

This chain connects TRBV27 to TRBJ2-3, with D unclear. This CDR3 has 15 amino acids. Germline V gene sequence: CDR1 MNHEY, CDR2 SMNVEV (reference sequence). Trimming left V 3 bases short and J 1 base short, with 11 bases between. The CDR3 sequence: CASSFSRAGTDTQYF. The CDR3 coding sequence is TGTGCCAGCAGTTTCTCACGAGCTGGCACAGATACGCAGTATTTT.

This chain joins TRBV2 and TRBJ2-1; TRBD2 is a possible D gene (6 bases). The germline V gene has CDR1 SNHLY and CDR2 FYNNEI. V gave up 7 bases and J gave up 10 bases, with 20 bases separating them. The CDR3 length is 14 residues. CDR3 in amino acids: CASNVLAAPQEQFF. CDR3 nucleotides: TGTGCCAGCAACGTCTTAGCGGCACCGCAGGAGCAGTTCTTC.

The chain uses TRBV11-2 and TRBJ2-5, with 7 bases matching TRBD1. V lost 1 base, J lost 5 bases, and 10 bases stayed unmatched. CDR1 SGHAT and CDR2 FQNNGV come from the germline V gene. The CDR3 consists of 16 residues. The CDR3 bases are TGTGCCAGCAGCTTAGGGCCGACAGGGTTGGGGGAGACCCAGTACTTC. Translation gives CASSLGPTGLGETQYF.

J is TRBJ2-7 and V is TRBV7-6; D may be TRBD2 (5 bases). Deletions cut 4 bases from V and 5 bases from J, with 9 bases between. The CDR3 totals 12 residues. Germline CDR1 is SGHVS and CDR2 is FNYEAQ. As DNA, the CDR3 is TGTGCCAGCAGCTCCGAGGGCGACGAGCAGTACTTC. It translates to CASSSEGDEQYF.

The table lists this clone with a few counts. V usage is TRBV19 and J usage is TRBJ2-3, with D maybe TRBD1 (5 bases). This CDR3 is built from 14 residues. Germline assignment: CDR1 LNHDA and CDR2 SQIVND (reference sequence). V lost 4 bases and J 7 bases, leaving 15 bases between the germline ends. The CDR3 DNA sequence: TGTGCCAGTAGTACCTCGACAGACCCAAATACGCAGTATTTT. It encodes CASSTSTDPNTQYF. Combining the CDR3 with reference TRBV19 and TRBJ2-3 gives the whole variable domain DGGITQSPKYLFRKEGQNVTLSCEQNLNHDAMYWYRQDPGQGLRLIYYSQIVNDFQKGDIAEGYSVSREKKESFPLTVTSAQKNPTAFYLCASSTSTDPNTQYFGPGTRLTVL.

The chain recombines TRBV19 with TRBJ2-3; 14 nucleotides match TRBD2. The V gene end was trimmed by 5 bases and the J gene end by 4 bases; junction bases not matched to a gene: 5. There are 16 residues in the CDR3. CDR1 is LNHDA and CDR2 is SQIVND in the germline V gene (reference sequence). In DNA form, the CDR3 reads TGTGCCAGTAGTCCCGGGACTAGCGGGAGATCAGATACGCAGTATTTT. This translates into CASSPGTSGRSDTQYF.

Worth noting for this clone: The junction does not match germline at one end; this may be a read error. The chain employs TRBV30 and TRBJ2-7; 10 bases are a match to TRBD2. The CDR3 covers 11 residues. Germline values: CDR1 GTSNPN, CDR2 SVGIG (reference sequence). The CDR3 DNA follows: TGTGCCTGGAGTCTAGCGGGGGAGCGGTACTTC. Translation: CAWSLAGERYF. The full variable domain, with the rest looked up from reference TRBV30 and TRBJ2-7, is SQTIHQWPATLVQPVGSPLSLECTVEGTSNPNLYWYRQAAGRGLQLLFYSVGIGQISSEVPQNLSASRPQDRQFILSSKKLLLSDSGFYLCAWSLAGERYFGPGTRLTVT.

The gene calls are TRBV14 and TRBJ2-2; D may be TRBD1 (6 bases). Germline V gene data show CDR1 as SGHDN and CDR2 as FVKESK. The CDR3 contains 18 residues. V was shortened by 1 base and J by 5 bases, with 20 bases between the two germline ends. This CDR3 is CASSQALMSDSGTGELFF. The CDR3 DNA is TGTGCCAGCAGCCAAGCGCTAATGTCGGACAGTGGAACCGGGGAGCTGTTTTTT.

The CDR3 region is CASRVSARNTEAFF. CDR3 DNA sequence: TGTGCCAGCAGAGTGAGCGCCCGGAACACTGAAGCTTTCTTT. This sequence joins TRBV28 and TRBJ1-1; the D is unclear. Germline V CDR1 and CDR2: MDHEN, SYDVKM. The ends were cut back, 6 bases at V and 1 base at J, with 12 bases in the middle. This CDR3 spans 14 amino acids. Full variable domain (remainder filled in from reference TRBV28 and TRBJ1-1): DVKVTQSSRYLVKRTGEKVFLECVQDMDHENMFWYRQDPGLGLRLIYFSYDVKMKEKGDIPEGYSVSREKKERFSLILESASTNQTSMYLCASRVSARNTEAFFGQGTRLTVV.

J is TRBJ2-7 and V is TRBV11-2; TRBD2 might be the D (5 bases). Trimming removed 1 base from V and 7 bases from J, with 11 bases in between. The CDR3 totals 13 residues. Germline CDR1 is SGHAT and CDR2 is FQNNGV. In DNA, the CDR3 is TGTGCCAGCAGCTTAGGTCTAGCTGTGGAGCAGTACTTC. Residues: CASSLGLAVEQYF. Combining the CDR3 with reference TRBV11-2 and TRBJ2-7 gives the whole variable domain EAGVAQSPRYKIIEKRQSVAFWCNPISGHATLYWYQQILGQGPKLLIQFQNNGVVDDSQLPKDRFSAERLKGVDSTLKIQPAKLEDSAVYLCASSLGLAVEQYFGPGTRLTVT.

The V call is TRBV6-4, the J call TRBJ2-1; D unresolved. Germline-derived CDR1 and CDR2 are MRHNA and SNTAGT. The V end lost 5 bases, the J end lost 0 bases, and 8 bases lay between the germline ends. The CDR3 loop spans 14 amino acids. CDR3 residues: CASSSDNSYNEQFF. DNA for the CDR3: TGTGCCAGCAGTAGCGATAACTCCTACAATGAGCAGTTCTTC.

The chain couples TRBV19 to TRBJ2-6; D is unresolved. Trimming stripped 4 bases from V and 0 bases from J, with 7 bases between. CDR1 and CDR2 (germline): LNHDA, SQIVND (reference sequence). This CDR3 region has 15 residues. CDR3 amino acids: CASSNTSSGANVLTF. CDR3 sequence (DNA): TGTGCCAGTAGTAACACCAGCTCTGGGGCCAACGTCCTGACTTTC. The whole variable domain, remainder taken from reference TRBV19 and TRBJ2-6, is DGGITQSPKYLFRKEGQNVTLSCEQNLNHDAMYWYRQDPGQGLRLIYYSQIVNDFQKGDIAEGYSVSREKKESFPLTVTSAQKNPTAFYLCASSNTSSGANVLTFGAGSRLTVL.

The chain has TRBV7-9 and TRBJ2-1; TRBD2 matches 11 bases. The CDR3 contains 17 residues. Per the germline V gene, CDR1 is SEHNR and CDR2 is FQNEAQ (reference sequence). V shed 6 bases, J shed 7 bases, and the junction held 14 bases outside the gene matches. The CDR3 reads CASRLKTSGTYGNEQFF. The CDR3 nucleotides read TGTGCCAGCAGATTAAAGACTAGCGGGACGTACGGGAATGAGCAGTTCTTC.

CDR3 DNA: TGTGCCAGCAGACCCTCCGGGACAGCCTTTTCCTACGAGCAGTACTTC. It is translated as CASRPSGTAFSYEQYF. The chain recombines TRBV27 with TRBJ2-7; TRBD1 matches at 7 bases. CDR1 and CDR2 (germline): MNHEY, SMNVEV (reference sequence). V lost 6 bases and J lost 1; bases outside the gene matches: 12. CDR3 length equals 16 residues.

The chain is built from TRBV19 and TRBJ1-5; D gene ambiguous. Trimming cost V 3 bases and J 5 bases, with 14 bases left between them. CDR3 length: 15 amino acids. Per germline, CDR1 LNHDA and CDR2 SQIVND (reference sequence). CDR3 sequence reads: CASSISSLLYQPQHF. The CDR3, as DNA: TGTGCCAGTAGTATCTCGTCCCTACTCTATCAGCCCCAGCATTTT.

The gene calls are TRBV28 and TRBJ1-4; TRBD1 matches 9 bases. CDR1 and CDR2 from the germline V gene are MDHEN and SYDVKM. The length of the CDR3 is 14 residues. The V segment lost 6 bases and the J segment 8 bases; nucleotides outside the gene matches: 7. This CDR3 is CASSSGQGGEKLFF. CDR3 sequence (DNA): TGTGCCAGCAGCTCGGGACAGGGAGGAGAAAAACTGTTTTTT. Supplemented by reference TRBV28 and TRBJ1-4, the full variable domain reads DVKVTQSSRYLVKRTGEKVFLECVQDMDHENMFWYRQDPGLGLRLIYFSYDVKMKEKGDIPEGYSVSREKKERFSLILESASTNQTSMYLCASSSGQGGEKLFFGSGTQLSVL.